This T cell receptor beta chain derives from a study of blood T cell repertoires in COVID-19. Overall study: Both acute and convalescent COVID-19 samples were obtained from the United States, Italy and Spain.

Authors' data handling: Amplification with reference gene primers provided the estimates of nucleated cell counts. The repertoire was sequenced with immunoSEQ multiplex PCR; TCRdb's copy has only in-frame clones and lacks some. V and J calls and clone size are copied from that table; D and trimming were computed from the DNA. The table includes 250,000 to 350,000 clones, approximately 83% detected once. Cohort allocation depended upon clinical history that participants reported. V was trimmed by 7 bases and J by 4 bases, leaving 14 bases between them. CDR3 size: 14 residues. CDR1 and CDR2 (germline): LNHDA, SQIVND (reference sequence). This clone was counted once.

The specimen was PBMCs or T cells enriched from blood (not recorded which). This TCR was recovered from a woman in her thirties who had recovered from COVID-19. J is TRBJ1-5 and V is TRBV19; D may be TRBD1 (5 bases). The CDR3 DNA is TGTGCCAGTAATCAAGCAGGGTTTAATCAGCCCCAGCATTTT. Translation: CASNQAGFNQPQHF. The whole variable domain, filled in from reference TRBV19 and TRBJ1-5, reads DGGITQSPKYLFRKEGQNVTLSCEQNLNHDAMYWYRQDPGQGLRLIYYSQIVNDFQKGDIAEGYSVSREKKESFPLTVTSAQKNPTAFYLCASNQAGFNQPQHFGDGTRLSIL.